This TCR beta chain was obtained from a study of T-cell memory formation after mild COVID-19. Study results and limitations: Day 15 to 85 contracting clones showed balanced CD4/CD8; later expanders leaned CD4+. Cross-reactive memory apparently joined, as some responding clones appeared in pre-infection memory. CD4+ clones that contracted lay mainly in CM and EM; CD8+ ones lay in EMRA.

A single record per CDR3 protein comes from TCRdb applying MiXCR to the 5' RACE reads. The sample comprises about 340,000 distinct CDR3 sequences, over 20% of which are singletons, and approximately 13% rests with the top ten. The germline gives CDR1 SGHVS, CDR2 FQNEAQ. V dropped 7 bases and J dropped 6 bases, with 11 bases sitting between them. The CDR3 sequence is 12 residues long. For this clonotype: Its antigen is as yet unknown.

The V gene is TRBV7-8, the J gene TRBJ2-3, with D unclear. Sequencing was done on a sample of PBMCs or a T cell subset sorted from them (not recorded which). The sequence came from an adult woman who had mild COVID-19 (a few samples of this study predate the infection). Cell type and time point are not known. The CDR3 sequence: CASTRNGDTQYF. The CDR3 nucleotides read TGTGCCAGCACCCGCAACGGGGATACGCAGTATTTT.